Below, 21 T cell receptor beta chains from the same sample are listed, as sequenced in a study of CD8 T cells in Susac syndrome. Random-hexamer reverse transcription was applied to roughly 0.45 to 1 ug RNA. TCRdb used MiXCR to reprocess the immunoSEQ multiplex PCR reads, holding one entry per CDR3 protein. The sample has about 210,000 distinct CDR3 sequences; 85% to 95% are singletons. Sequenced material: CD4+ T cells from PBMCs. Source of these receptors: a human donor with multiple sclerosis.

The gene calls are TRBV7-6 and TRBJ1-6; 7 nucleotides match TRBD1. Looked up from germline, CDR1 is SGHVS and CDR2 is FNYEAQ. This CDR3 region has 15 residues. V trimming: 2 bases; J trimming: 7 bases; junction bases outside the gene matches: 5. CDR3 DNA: TGTGCCAGCAGCTTACAACAGGGGTACAATTCACCCCTCCACTTT. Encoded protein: CASSLQQGYNSPLHF.

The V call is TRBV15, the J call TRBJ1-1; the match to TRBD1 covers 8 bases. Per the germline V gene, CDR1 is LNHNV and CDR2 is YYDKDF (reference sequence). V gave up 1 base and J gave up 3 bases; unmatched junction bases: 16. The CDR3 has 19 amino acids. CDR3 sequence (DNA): TGTGCCACCAGCAGAGGTCAGCTAAAAGGACAGGGACGGGACACTGAAGCTTTCTTT. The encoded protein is CATSRGQLKGQGRDTEAFF.

The CDR3 DNA sequence: TGTGCCAGCAGCCCCGACGGACCCTACGAGCAGTACGTC. Protein: CASSPDGPYEQYV. The chain combines TRBV11-1 with TRBJ2-7; no clear D. The CDR3 spans 13 residues. The germline V gene has CDR1 SGHAT and CDR2 FQDESV (reference sequence). V gave up 5 bases and J gave up 2 bases, with 10 bases separating them.

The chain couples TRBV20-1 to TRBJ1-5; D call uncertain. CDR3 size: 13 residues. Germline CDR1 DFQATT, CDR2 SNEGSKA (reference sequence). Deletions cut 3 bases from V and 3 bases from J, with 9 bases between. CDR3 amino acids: CSASSQDNQPQHF. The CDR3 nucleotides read TGCAGTGCTAGTTCGCAGGACAATCAGCCCCAGCATTTT.

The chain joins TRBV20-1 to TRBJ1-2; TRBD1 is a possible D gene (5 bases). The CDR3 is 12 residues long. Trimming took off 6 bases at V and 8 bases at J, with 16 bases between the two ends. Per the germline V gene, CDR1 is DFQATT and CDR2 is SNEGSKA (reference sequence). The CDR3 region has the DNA TGCAGTGCGTGGGAAGGGGCAGAGGGCTACACCTTC. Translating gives CSAWEGAEGYTF.

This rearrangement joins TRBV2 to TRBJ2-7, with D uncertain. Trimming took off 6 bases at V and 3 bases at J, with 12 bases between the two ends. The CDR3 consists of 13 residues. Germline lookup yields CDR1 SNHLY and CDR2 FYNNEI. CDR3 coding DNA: TGTGCCAGCAGGGAAAACAGAGACTACGAGCAGTACGTC. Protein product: CASRENRDYEQYV.

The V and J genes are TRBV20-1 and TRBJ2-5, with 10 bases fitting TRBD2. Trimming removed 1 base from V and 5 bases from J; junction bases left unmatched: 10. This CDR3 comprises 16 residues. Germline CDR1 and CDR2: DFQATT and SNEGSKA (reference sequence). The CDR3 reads CSARAEHGLAAETQYF. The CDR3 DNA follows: TGCAGTGCTAGAGCGGAGCACGGACTAGCGGCTGAGACCCAGTACTTC.

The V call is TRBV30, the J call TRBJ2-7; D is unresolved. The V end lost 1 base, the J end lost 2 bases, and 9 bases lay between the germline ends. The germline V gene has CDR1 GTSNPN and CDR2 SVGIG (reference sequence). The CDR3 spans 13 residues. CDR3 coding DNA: TGTGCCTGGAGTGGGTTTTCTCCCTACGAGCAGTACGTC. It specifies CAWSGFSPYEQYV.

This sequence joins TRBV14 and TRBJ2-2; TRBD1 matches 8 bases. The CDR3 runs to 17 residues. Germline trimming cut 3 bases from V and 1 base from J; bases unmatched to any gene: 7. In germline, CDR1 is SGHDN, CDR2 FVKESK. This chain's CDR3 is CASSQIPGQVNTGELFF. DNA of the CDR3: TGTGCCAGCAGCCAGATTCCGGGACAGGTGAACACCGGGGAGCTGTTTTTT.

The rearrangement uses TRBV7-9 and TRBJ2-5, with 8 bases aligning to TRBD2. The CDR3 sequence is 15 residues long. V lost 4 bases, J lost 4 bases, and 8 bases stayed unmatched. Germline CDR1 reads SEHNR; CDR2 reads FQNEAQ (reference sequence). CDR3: CASSYSLAGGETQYF. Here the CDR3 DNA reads TGTGCCAGCAGCTATTCGTTGGCGGGGGGAGAGACCCAGTACTTC.

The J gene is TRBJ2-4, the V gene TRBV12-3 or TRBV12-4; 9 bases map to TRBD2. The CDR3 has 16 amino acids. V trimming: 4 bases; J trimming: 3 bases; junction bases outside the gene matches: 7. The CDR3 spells CASSSAGGLSKNIQYF. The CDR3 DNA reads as TGTGCCAGCAGTTCCGCGGGGGGGCTCAGCAAAAACATTCAGTACTTC.

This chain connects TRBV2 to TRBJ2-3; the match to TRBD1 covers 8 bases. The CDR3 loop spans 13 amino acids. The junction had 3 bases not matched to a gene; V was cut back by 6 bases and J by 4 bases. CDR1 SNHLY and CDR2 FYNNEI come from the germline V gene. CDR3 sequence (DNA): TGTGCCAGCAGGCAGGGGGCATCAGATACGCAGTATTTT. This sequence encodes CASRQGASDTQYF. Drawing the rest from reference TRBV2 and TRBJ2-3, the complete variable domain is EPEVTQTPSHQVTQMGQEVILRCVPISNHLYFYWYRQILGQKVEFLVSFYNNEISEKSEIFDDQFSVERPDGSNFTLKIRSTKLEDSAMYFCASRQGASDTQYFGPGTRLTVL.

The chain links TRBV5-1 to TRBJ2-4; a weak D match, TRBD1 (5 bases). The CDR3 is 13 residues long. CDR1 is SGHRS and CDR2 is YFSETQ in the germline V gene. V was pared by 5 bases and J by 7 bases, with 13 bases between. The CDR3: CASSGQGRNIQYF. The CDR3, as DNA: TGCGCCAGCAGTGGGCAGGGCAGGAACATTCAGTACTTC.

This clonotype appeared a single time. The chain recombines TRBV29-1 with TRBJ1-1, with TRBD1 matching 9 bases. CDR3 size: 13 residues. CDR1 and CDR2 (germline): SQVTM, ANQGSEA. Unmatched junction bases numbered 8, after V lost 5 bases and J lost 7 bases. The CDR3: CSVSRTGENEAFF. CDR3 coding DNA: TGCAGCGTTTCCCGGACAGGGGAAAATGAAGCTTTCTTT.

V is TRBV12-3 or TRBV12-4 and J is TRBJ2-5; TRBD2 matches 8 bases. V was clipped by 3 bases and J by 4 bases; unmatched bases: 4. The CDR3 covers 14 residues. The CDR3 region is CASSFRGGSETQYF. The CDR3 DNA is TGTGCCAGCAGTTTTCGCGGGGGGTCAGAGACCCAGTACTTC.

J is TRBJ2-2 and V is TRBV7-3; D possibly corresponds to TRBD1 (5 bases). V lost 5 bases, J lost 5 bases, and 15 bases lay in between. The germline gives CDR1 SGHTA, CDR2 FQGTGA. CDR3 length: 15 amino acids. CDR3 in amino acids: CASSAGHFKTGELFF. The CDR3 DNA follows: TGTGCCAGCAGCGCAGGACACTTTAAGACCGGGGAGCTGTTTTTT.

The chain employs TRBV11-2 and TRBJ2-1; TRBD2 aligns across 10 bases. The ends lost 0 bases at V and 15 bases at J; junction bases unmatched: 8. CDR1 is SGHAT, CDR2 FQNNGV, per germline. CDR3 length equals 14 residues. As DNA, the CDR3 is TGTGCCAGCAGCTTAGATCGGGCTAGCGGGGGTGTGTTCTTC. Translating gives CASSLDRASGGVFF.

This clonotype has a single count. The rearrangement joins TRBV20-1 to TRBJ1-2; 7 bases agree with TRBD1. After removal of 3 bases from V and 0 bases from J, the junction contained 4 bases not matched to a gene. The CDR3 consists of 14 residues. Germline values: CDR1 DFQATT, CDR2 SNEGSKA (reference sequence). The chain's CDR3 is CSASGDSPNYGYTF. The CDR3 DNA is TGCAGTGCTAGCGGGGACAGTCCTAACTATGGCTACACCTTC.

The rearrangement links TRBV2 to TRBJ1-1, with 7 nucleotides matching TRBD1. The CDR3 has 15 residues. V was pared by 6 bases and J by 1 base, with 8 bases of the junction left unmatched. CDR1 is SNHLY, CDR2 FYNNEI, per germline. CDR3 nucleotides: TGTGCCAGCAGGGACAGGACGGGAGGGAACACTGAAGCTTTCTTT. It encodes CASRDRTGGNTEAFF.

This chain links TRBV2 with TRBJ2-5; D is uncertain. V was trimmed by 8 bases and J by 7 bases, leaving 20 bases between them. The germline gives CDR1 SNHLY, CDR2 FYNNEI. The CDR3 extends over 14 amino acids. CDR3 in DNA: TGTGCCAGCCGCTTTAGGATGGCCGACGGGACCCAGTACTTC. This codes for CASRFRMADGTQYF.

CDR3 residues: CASSLWNRGTIVYEQYV. In DNA, the CDR3 is TGCGCCAGCAGCTTGTGGAACAGGGGGACGATTGTCTACGAGCAGTACGTC. The chain joins TRBV5-1 to TRBJ2-7, with 8 bases identical to TRBD1. This CDR3 has 17 amino acids. V was clipped by 1 base and J by 3 bases; unmatched bases: 12. CDR1 and CDR2 from the germline V gene are SGHRS and YFSETQ.